The 31 T cell receptor beta chains given below trace back to one sample, sequenced in a study of blood T cell repertoires in COVID-19. The protocol was immunoSEQ multiplex PCR, while the TCRdb copy is restricted to in-frame clones and leaves out a portion. The top ten hold around 20% of the sample, which has about 75,000 clones, 75% to 85% seen once. Sequenced input: peripheral blood. The origin of the receptors is a woman between 45 and 65 years old with acute or convalescent COVID-19.

The chain uses TRBV23-1 and TRBJ1-1, with D unresolved. TRBV23-1 is recorded as an ORF, its role being uncertain. CDR3 length: 12 amino acids. The CDR3 protein is CVKVAERLEAFF. CDR3 sequence (DNA): TGCGTCAAGGTGGCGGAAAGACTTGAAGCTTTCTTT.

This clone was counted a few times. The chain's CDR3 is CAWSHKARDRASGYTF. The CDR3 DNA follows: TGTGCCTGGAGTCACAAAGCCCGGGACAGGGCTAGTGGCTACACCTTC. This sequence joins TRBV30 and TRBJ1-2, with TRBD1 matching 9 bases. CDR1 is GTSNPN and CDR2 is SVGIG in the germline V gene (reference sequence). The CDR3 consists of 16 residues. V was clipped by 2 bases and J by 7 bases; unmatched bases: 14.

This clone was recorded only once. This chain connects TRBV6-6 to TRBJ1-1; D might be TRBD1 (6 bases). The CDR3 has 14 amino acids. Germline V gene lookup returns CDR1 MNHNY and CDR2 SVGAGI (reference sequence). The germline V and J ends were trimmed by 6 bases and 8 bases, with 19 bases remaining between them. In DNA form, the CDR3 reads TGTGCCAGCAGATCGGACAGTTCGAAGCAAGAAGCTTTCTTT. Translating gives CASRSDSSKQEAFF.

V and J are TRBV2 and TRBJ2-2; TRBD2 agrees at 7 bases. CDR3 length: 15 residues. The V and J ends lost 8 bases and 0 bases, in that order; junction bases with no gene match: 6. The V gene's germline CDR1 is SNHLY and CDR2 FYNNEI. The DNA for the CDR3 is TGTGCCAGCGGGGGGGACTCCCCGAACACCGGGGAGCTGTTTTTT. Amino acids: CASGGDSPNTGELFF.

This rearrangement joins TRBV7-9 to TRBJ1-1; no clear D. CDR3 length: 14 amino acids. V lost 3 bases and J lost 1, with 9 bases in between. Germline-derived CDR1 and CDR2 are SEHNR and FQNEAQ (reference sequence). CDR3 amino acids: CASSFGQANTEAFF. The CDR3, as DNA: TGTGCCAGCAGCTTTGGGCAGGCGAACACTGAAGCTTTCTTT.

The DNA for the CDR3 is TGTGCCATTCGGGACAGTAATCAGCCCCAGCATTTT. Its translation: CAIRDSNQPQHF. The chain couples TRBV28 to TRBJ1-5; 7 bases align to TRBD1. The V segment lost 10 bases and the J segment 4 bases; nucleotides outside the gene matches: 4. Germline-derived CDR1 and CDR2 are MDHEN and SYDVKM. The CDR3 sequence is 12 residues long.

The chain links TRBV18 to TRBJ2-2, with no clear D. Germline V lookup: CDR1 KGHSH, CDR2 LQKENI. V was cut by 4 bases and J by 5 bases, with 14 bases left in between. The CDR3 has 15 amino acids. The CDR3 bases are TGTGCCAGCTCACTTTCATCGCTAAAAACCGGGGAGCTGTTTTTT. This translates into CASSLSSLKTGELFF.

V and J are TRBV5-1 and TRBJ2-1; D not resolved. Between the trimmed V and J ends, which lost 6 bases and 1 base, there was a span of 14 bases. The CDR3 totals 15 residues. Germline CDR1 and CDR2: SGHRS and YFSETQ. CDR3 in DNA: TGCGCCAGCACCCGGCCGGAGTCATCCTACAATGAGCAGTTCTTC. Translation gives CASTRPESSYNEQFF.

The chain links TRBV7-2 to TRBJ1-4; D not certain. This CDR3 comprises 16 residues. The V end was cut by 1 base, the J end by 3 bases, with 12 bases between. Germline V gene data show CDR1 as SGHTA and CDR2 as FQGNSA. CDR3 nucleotide sequence: TGTGCCAGCAGCTTAGTTCAGGTTGGGCCTAATGAAAAACTGTTTTTT. As protein: CASSLVQVGPNEKLFF.

The V and J genes are TRBV18 and TRBJ1-1; D not resolved. Looked up from germline, CDR1 is KGHSH and CDR2 is LQKENI. This CDR3 is built from 13 residues. V dropped 2 bases and J dropped 1 base, with 5 bases sitting between them. The CDR3, as DNA: TGTGCCAGCTCACCATCACAGAACACTGAAGCTTTCTTT. Amino acid sequence: CASSPSQNTEAFF.

The V call is TRBV6-2 or TRBV6-3, the J call TRBJ2-1, with 7 bases that match TRBD2. Trimming took 4 bases from V and 9 from J; bases not matched to a gene: 6. Per the germline V gene, CDR1 is MNHEY and CDR2 is SVGEGT. This CDR3 is built from 13 residues. The CDR3 DNA reads TGTGCCAGCAGTTGGGTTGGCGGGAGTGAGCAGTTCTTC. Encoded protein: CASSWVGGSEQFF.

The chain is built from TRBV28 and TRBJ2-2; D call uncertain. Germline assignment: CDR1 MDHEN and CDR2 SYDVKM. There are 13 residues in the CDR3. V dropped 4 bases and J dropped 4 bases, with 7 bases sitting between them. CDR3 in DNA: TGTGCCAGCAGTTCTCTTCCCACCGGGGAGCTGTTTTTT. Translated: CASSSLPTGELFF.

The J gene is TRBJ2-1, the V gene TRBV7-9, with 8 positions matching TRBD2. Trimming took 4 bases from V and 7 from J; bases not matched to a gene: 9. Germline V CDR1 and CDR2: SEHNR, FQNEAQ (reference sequence). The CDR3 totals 15 residues. CDR3 coding DNA: TGTGCCAGCAGCTCTCAGCGGGAGTCCCGGAATGAGCAGTTCTTC. It encodes CASSSQRESRNEQFF.

The chain combines TRBV28 with TRBJ1-2, with TRBD1 identical over 9 bases. The CDR3 runs 14 residues. The J segment lost 6 bases and the V segment lost 7 bases, leaving 9 bases of the junction unmatched. From germline, CDR1 is MDHEN and CDR2 SYDVKM. The CDR3: CASTWGQGENGYTF. CDR3 DNA sequence: TGTGCCAGCACTTGGGGACAGGGCGAGAATGGCTACACCTTC.

The chain joins TRBV30 to TRBJ1-1; possibly TRBD1 for D (5 bases). This CDR3 spans 14 amino acids. Looked up from germline, CDR1 is GTSNPN and CDR2 is SVGIG (reference sequence). Trimming took 1 base from V and 0 from J, leaving 9 bases between them. In DNA, the CDR3 is TGTGCCTGGAGTGCCGGACACATGAACACTGAAGCTTTCTTT. Its protein product is CAWSAGHMNTEAFF.

The rearrangement joins TRBV6-5 to TRBJ2-5, with D possibly TRBD1 on 6 matching bases. This CDR3 spans 14 amino acids. V lost 6 bases and J 0 bases, leaving 11 bases between the germline ends. From germline, CDR1 is MNHEY and CDR2 SVGAGI. The CDR3 region has the DNA TGTGCCAGCAGACGGCAGGGGTACCAAGAGACCCAGTACTTC. Translation: CASRRQGYQETQYF.

J is TRBJ2-3 and V is TRBV15; TRBD1 aligns across 7 bases. Germline assignment: CDR1 LNHNV and CDR2 YYDKDF (reference sequence). V trimming: 1 base; J trimming: 2 bases; junction bases outside the gene matches: 3. This CDR3 spans 15 amino acids. In nucleotides, the CDR3 is TGTGCCACCAGCAGAGTGACAGGGAACACAGATACGCAGTATTTT. Translating gives CATSRVTGNTDTQYF.

This chain uses TRBV7-2 with TRBJ2-3, with 11 nucleotides matching TRBD2. Unmatched junction bases numbered 5, after V lost 4 bases and J lost 2 bases. The germline V gene has CDR1 SGHTA and CDR2 FQGNSA. This CDR3 has 16 amino acids. The chain's CDR3 is CASSSGSGGATDTQYF. For the CDR3, the DNA is TGTGCCAGCAGCTCTGGTAGCGGGGGGGCCACAGATACGCAGTATTTT.

A single count supports this clone. The chain joins TRBV7-9 to TRBJ2-2; 16 positions agree with TRBD2. The V and J ends lost 4 bases and 6 bases, in that order; junction bases with no gene match: 11. Germline V gene lookup returns CDR1 SEHNR and CDR2 FQNEAQ (reference sequence). The CDR3 extends over 19 amino acids. CDR3 nucleotide sequence: TGTGCCAGCAGCTCGGGACTAGCGGGAGGGCCGATTATCTCCGGGGAGCTGTTTTTT. Encoded protein: CASSSGLAGGPIISGELFF.

This clone was picked up a small number of times. The V gene is TRBV3-1 (or the pseudogene TRBV3-2), the J gene TRBJ2-7, with D tentatively TRBD1 (5 bases). Trimming removed 1 base at V and 4 bases at J, with 20 bases between. CDR1 is LGHDT, CDR2 YNNKEL, per germline (reference sequence). The CDR3 is 17 residues long. CDR3 amino acids: CASSQVGDRVGSYEQYF. DNA for the CDR3: TGTGCCAGCAGCCAAGTGGGCGACAGAGTTGGGTCTTACGAGCAGTACTTC.

This clone appeared once. The V gene is TRBV4-3, the J gene TRBJ1-2; D not resolved. Between the trimmed V and J ends, which lost 0 bases and 4 bases, there was a span of 9 bases. CDR3 length equals 14 residues. The germline V gene encodes CDR1 LGHNA and CDR2 YSLEER. The CDR3 region is CASSQDPRLYGYTF. The CDR3 nucleotides are TGCGCCAGCAGCCAAGATCCCCGACTCTATGGCTACACCTTC.

The rearrangement uses TRBV2 and TRBJ2-5; no firm D call. V was cut by 2 bases and J by 7 bases, with 11 bases left in between. Germline V gene data show CDR1 as SNHLY and CDR2 as FYNNEI. This CDR3 region has 13 residues. As DNA, the CDR3 is TGTGCCAGCAGTGAAAGATATACGGGGACCCAGTACTTC. It yields the protein CASSERYTGTQYF.

This clone came up once. The V call is TRBV19, the J call TRBJ1-6; 8 bases fit TRBD1. This CDR3 contains 14 residues. V gave up 9 bases and J gave up 8 bases; unmatched junction bases: 9. Per germline, CDR1 LNHDA and CDR2 SQIVND (reference sequence). CDR3 in DNA: TGTGCCAGCACCAAGGGACAGGTGGATTCACCCCTCCACTTT. Protein sequence: CASTKGQVDSPLHF.

V usage is TRBV28 and J usage is TRBJ2-7; D call uncertain. Per germline, CDR1 MDHEN and CDR2 SYDVKM. CDR3 length: 12 residues. The ends were cut back, 9 bases at V and 2 bases at J, with 11 bases in the middle. CDR3 sequence: CASNFPAYEQYF. The CDR3 coding sequence is TGTGCCAGTAATTTCCCTGCCTACGAGCAGTACTTC.

This rearrangement joins TRBV6-6 to TRBJ2-1; D unresolved. CDR3 length: 11 amino acids. Germline V gene data show CDR1 as MNHNY and CDR2 as SVGAGI (reference sequence). V lost 6 bases and J 5 bases, leaving 5 bases between the germline ends. This chain's CDR3 is CASSHNNEQFF. As DNA, the CDR3 is TGTGCCAGCAGCCACAACAATGAGCAGTTCTTC.

The J gene is TRBJ2-5, the V gene TRBV7-9; D not certain. Per germline, CDR1 SEHNR and CDR2 FQNEAQ (reference sequence). This CDR3 is 12 amino acids long. Trimming shortened V by 5 bases and J by 1 base, and 5 bases separated the two germline ends. The CDR3 here is CASSRVQETQYF. Written as DNA, the CDR3 is TGTGCCAGCAGCCGTGTCCAAGAGACCCAGTACTTC.

V usage is TRBV14 and J usage is TRBJ2-7; D unresolved. The CDR3 loop spans 12 amino acids. V was trimmed by 3 bases and J by 2 bases, leaving 5 bases between them. Per germline, CDR1 SGHDN and CDR2 FVKESK. This chain's CDR3 is CASSHGPYEQYF. The CDR3 coding sequence is TGTGCCAGCAGCCACGGTCCCTACGAGCAGTACTTC.

This chain links TRBV4-3 with TRBJ1-1, with a possible D match to TRBD1 (6 bases). The CDR3 is 18 residues long. CDR1 LGHNA and CDR2 YSLEER come from the germline V gene. The V end lost 4 bases, the J end lost 3 bases, and 24 bases lay between the germline ends. The CDR3 nucleotides are TGCGCCAGCAGCCGCGGATCCCTGGGGGCCCTCCCCTACACTGAAGCTTTCTTT. This encodes CASSRGSLGALPYTEAFF.

The chain recombines TRBV6-1 with TRBJ1-6; 7 nucleotides match TRBD1. V lost 1 base to trimming and J lost 7 bases; unmatched junction nucleotides: 1. CDR1 MNHNS and CDR2 SASEGT come from the germline V gene. The CDR3 is made up of 14 amino acids. Here the CDR3 DNA reads TGTGCCAGCAGTGAAGGGACAGGAAATTCACCCCTCCACTTT. Translation: CASSEGTGNSPLHF.

This clone was found once. V is TRBV7-3 and J is TRBJ2-3, with TRBD2 matching over 8 bases. Trimming removed 1 base from V and 3 bases from J; junction bases left unmatched: 12. The CDR3 sequence is 18 residues long. Germline lookup yields CDR1 SGHTA and CDR2 FQGTGA. The CDR3 reads CASSLRQIRAGATDTQYF. CDR3 DNA sequence: TGTGCCAGCAGCTTAAGGCAGATTAGAGCGGGAGCAACAGATACGCAGTATTTT.

The chain links TRBV11-2 to TRBJ2-3; 7 positions agree with TRBD2. This CDR3 comprises 18 residues. From germline, CDR1 is SGHAT and CDR2 FQNNGV. The V gene end was trimmed by 6 bases and the J gene end by 3 bases; junction bases not matched to a gene: 18. The DNA of the CDR3 is TGTGCCAGCAGGACCCTTTTACGGGGCGGGAGAAAAACAGATACGCAGTATTTT. Protein sequence: CASRTLLRGGRKTDTQYF.